This T cell receptor beta chain was identified in a study of CD8 T cells in ankylosing spondylitis (dated by TCRdb to about 2017). Background for the entire study: To find TCR variants linked to disease, the study profiled T cell receptor beta repertoires in ankylosing spondylitis patients and healthy donors. The full study cohort was made up of under 30 ankylosing spondylitis patients and roughly 100 healthy donors. Peripheral blood was sampled, and synovial fluid was also collected from ankylosing spondylitis patients.

General conclusions and limits of the study: A TCR beta motif made up of eight highly homologous amino acid variants appeared to be characteristic of blood from ankylosing spondylitis patients. The disease-linked clones showed a CD8+ phenotype and occurred at relatively low frequencies in peripheral blood. According to the report, matched synovial fluid samples from ankylosing spondylitis patients were significantly enriched for the disease-linked clones. Some of the motif variants had been reported before in the synovial fluid and blood of reactive arthritis patients, a finding that suggests common disease-initiation mechanisms.

TCRdb records Illumina HiSeq 2500 as the sequencer. Quantitative 5'-RACE with molecular barcodes was the method used to prepare the TCR beta libraries. As for the original processing: Disease-linked TCR variants were identified with a new computational method built on a probabilistic model of VDJ rearrangement. TCRdb reanalyzed the raw reads on its own, using fastp at Q25 for trimming and MiXCR for clone calling, and kept in-frame beta chains. Under each unique CDR3 protein, matching rows form one entry showing the most common genes and DNA. The V and J calls shown here were made by TCRdb, not taken from the authors' results. In this sample the table shows about 450,000 distinct CDR3 sequences, roughly 25% of which occur a single time. About 0.89% of the sample is in the top ten clones. This clonotype has more than one count but fewer than ten. The target of this receptor is not known. One base away there is no much larger clone; base qualities are not given.

Deletion took 7 bases off V and 1 base off J, with a span of 12 bases between the germline ends. CDR1 SQVTM and CDR2 ANQGSEA were looked up in the germline V gene. The CDR3 has 13 amino acids, counting the end cysteine and phenylalanine. The retained sequence is limited to the CDR3, 39 bases, with the frame set at the first base. The TCR originated in a male donor with ankylosing spondylitis. This chain joins TRBV29-1 to TRBJ2-3; TRBD2 is possibly the D segment (5 matching bases). The specimen sequenced was blood, either unsorted or a sorted T cell fraction (not recorded which). The sequence in DNA is TGCAGCGCAACCGAGGGCGGCACAGATACGCAGTATTTT. Its amino acids are CSATEGGTDTQYF.